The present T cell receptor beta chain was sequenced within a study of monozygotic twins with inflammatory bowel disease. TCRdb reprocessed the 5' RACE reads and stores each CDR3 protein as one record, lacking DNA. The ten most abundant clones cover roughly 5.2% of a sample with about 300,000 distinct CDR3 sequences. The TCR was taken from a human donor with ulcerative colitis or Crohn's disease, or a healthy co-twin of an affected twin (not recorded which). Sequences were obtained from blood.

The CDR3: CASSHSISARAQHF. The V gene is TRBV6-5, the J gene TRBJ1-5. The germline gives CDR1 MNHEY, CDR2 SVGAGI. This CDR3 has 14 residues.